This is a list of T cell receptor beta chains from one sample in a study of blood T cells in healthy people across ages. TCRdb reanalysed the 5' RACE reads using MiXCR and keeps one entry per CDR3 protein. This table has about 600,000 distinct CDR3 sequences, roughly 48% appearing once. The sequenced material came from blood. These receptors were collected from an elderly man in good health. The CDR3 runs from the conserved cysteine through the conserved F or W. Fields, in order: clone size, D gene, V gene, J gene, CDR3 protein, CDR3 DNA. A D gene is named only where the DNA matches it firmly. Only part of the rows carry a size: once, few, many, or a class if the clone is expanded.

.	.	TRBV29-1	TRBJ2-3	CSVEPMTRTDTQYF	TGCAGCGTTGAACCCATGACTAGAACAGATACGCAGTATTTT
.	.	TRBV27	TRBJ1-5	CASSLFYGETGNQPQHF	TGTGCCAGCAGTTTATTTTATGGTGAGACAGGCAATCAGCCCCAGCATTTT
few	.	TRBV9	TRBJ2-1	CASSVNGEQFF	TGTGCCAGCAGCGTTAACGGTGAGCAGTTCTTC
.	TRBD1	TRBV9	TRBJ2-7	CASSRNRDRGLRGYEQYF	TGTGCCAGCAGCAGAAACCGGGACAGGGGGCTAAGGGGCTACGAGCAGTACTTC
.	.	TRBV7-2	TRBJ2-3	CASSLAVGSTGTQYF	TGTGCCAGCAGCTTAGCTGTAGGATCCACAGGTACGCAGTATTTT
few	.	TRBV30	TRBJ2-5	CAFGPNQETQYF	TGTGCCTTCGGACCGAACCAAGAGACCCAGTACTTC
few	TRBD1	TRBV4-3	TRBJ1-5	CASSQETPDRGYSNQPQHF	TGCGCCAGCAGCCAAGAGACCCCGGACAGGGGGTATAGCAATCAGCCCCAGCATTTT
.	.	TRBV7-2	TRBJ2-1	CASTLMGADNEQFF	TGTGCCAGCACCCTCATGGGGGCTGACAATGAGCAGTTCTTC
few	TRBD1	TRBV6-1	TRBJ1-1	CASSPPRQGRSRGTEAFF	TGTGCCAGCAGTCCCCCACGACAGGGTCGGTCCAGGGGTACTGAAGCTTTCTTT
few	.	TRBV20-1	TRBJ2-7	CSARQGLDYEQYF	TGCAGTGCTAGACAGGGACTTGACTACGAGCAGTACTTC
.	.	TRBV27	TRBJ2-6	CASSLFFVSPSGANVLTF	TGTGCCAGCAGTTTATTTTTTGTCAGCCCCTCTGGGGCCAACGTCCTGACTTTC
.	.	TRBV7-8	TRBJ1-1	CASSLETASYTEAFF	TGTGCCAGCAGCTTAGAAACGGCGTCTTACACTGAAGCTTTCTTT
few	.	TRBV6-5	TRBJ2-1	CASSANPISEQFF	TGTGCCAGCAGTGCCAACCCTATCTCGGAGCAGTTCTTC
many	TRBD1	TRBV6-5	TRBJ1-1	CASMGRGRTEAFF	TGTGCCAGCATGGGGAGGGGGCGAACTGAAGCTTTCTTT
few	TRBD2	TRBV28	TRBJ2-3	CASSLPAGGADTQYF	TGTGCCAGCAGTTTGCCAGCGGGAGGGGCAGATACGCAGTATTTT
.	.	TRBV24-1	TRBJ2-6	CATSDEGTGANVLTF	TGTGCCACCAGTGATGAGGGTACTGGGGCCAACGTCCTGACTTTC
.	.	TRBV27	TRBJ1-1	CASSSFRGGTEAFF	TGTGCCAGCAGTTCCTTCAGGGGAGGCACTGAAGCTTTCTTT
once	TRBD2	TRBV30	TRBJ2-1	CAWSGSTSGYNEQFF	TGTGCCTGGAGCGGTAGTACTAGCGGATACAATGAGCAGTTCTTC
many	TRBD1	TRBV6-6	TRBJ1-5	CASSRDRGLGQPQHF	TGTGCCAGCAGTCGGGACAGGGGGCTCGGACAGCCCCAGCATTTT
few	TRBD1	TRBV7-2	TRBJ1-6	CASSPGTGEHSPLHF	TGTGCCAGCAGCCCGGGGACAGGGGAACATTCACCCCTCCACTTT
few	TRBD2	TRBV29-1	TRBJ2-5	CSTRGRELRLETQYF	TGCAGCACAAGAGGGCGGGAGCTGCGTTTAGAGACCCAGTACTTC
many	TRBD2	TRBV6-1	TRBJ2-7	CASSGPGLVKKSSYEQYF	TGTGCCAGCAGTGGCCCTGGACTAGTAAAAAAATCTTCCTACGAGCAGTACTTC